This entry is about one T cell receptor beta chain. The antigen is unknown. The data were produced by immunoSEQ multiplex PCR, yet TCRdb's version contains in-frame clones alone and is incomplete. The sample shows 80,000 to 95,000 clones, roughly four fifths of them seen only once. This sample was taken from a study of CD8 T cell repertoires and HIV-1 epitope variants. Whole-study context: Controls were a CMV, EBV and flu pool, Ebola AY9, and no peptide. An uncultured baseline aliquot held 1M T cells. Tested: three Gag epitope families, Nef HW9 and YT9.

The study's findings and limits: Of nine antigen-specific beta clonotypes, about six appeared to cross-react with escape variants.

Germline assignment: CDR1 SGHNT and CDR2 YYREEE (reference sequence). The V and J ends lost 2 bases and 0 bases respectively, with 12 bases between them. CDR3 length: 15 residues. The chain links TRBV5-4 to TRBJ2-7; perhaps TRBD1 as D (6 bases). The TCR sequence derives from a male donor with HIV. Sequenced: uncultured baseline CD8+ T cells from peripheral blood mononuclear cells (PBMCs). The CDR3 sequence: CASSFETGSSYEQYF. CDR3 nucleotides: TGTGCCAGCAGCTTCGAGACAGGTAGCTCCTACGAGCAGTACTTC.